This TCR beta chain was profiled in a study of regulatory T cells in long-lasting Graves disease. Study-level points and caveats: Favored usage of TRBV28, TRBJ1-2 and TRBJ2-5 was recorded in persistent disease. Reduced TCR diversity was observed in persistent Graves' patients versus newly diagnosed patients.

Germline assignment: CDR1 SNHLY and CDR2 FYNNEI. J gave up 7 bases and V 6 bases, and 9 bases lay outside the gene matches. This CDR3 contains 15 residues. In its sample, this clonotype was seen many times. Its specificity is not known. Both iRepertoire HTBI primers and Arm-PCR of CDR3 regions were used to build the TCR beta libraries. MiXCR was run by TCRdb on the multiplex PCR reads, yielding one entry per CDR3 protein. The profile shows some 560,000 distinct CDR3 sequences, 16% of them singletons. As to time point: newly diagnosed GD, antithyroid drugs for less than 3 months. Researchers made the TCR library from RNA that was extracted from PBMCs. These records were also assigned to another study, of T cells in Graves' hyperthyroidism and ophthalmopathy. From that paper: Before onset, by a median of approximately 6.2 months, the model predicted ophthalmopathy.

Sample: peripheral blood mononuclear cells (PBMCs), taken at new diagnosis, from a patient treated with antithyroid drugs. The sequence was obtained from a middle-aged woman with Graves disease. This chain uses TRBV2 with TRBJ2-1; 10 bases align to TRBD2. CDR3 DNA sequence: TGTGCCAGCAGACGGCTAGCGGGGGTTGGGAATGAGCAGTTCTTC. Translating it yields CASRRLAGVGNEQFF. Variable domain in full (rest from reference TRBV2 and TRBJ2-1): EPEVTQTPSHQVTQMGQEVILRCVPISNHLYFYWYRQILGQKVEFLVSFYNNEISEKSEIFDDQFSVERPDGSNFTLKIRSTKLEDSAMYFCASRRLAGVGNEQFFGPGTRLTVL.